This T cell receptor (beta chain) appears in the sequencing data of a study of cytomegalovirus exposure and HLA in healthy donors (dated by TCRdb to 2016 to 2017). General notes on the study: An earlier analysis of roughly 610 of the donors reported 250 to 300 Gb of sequence data and roughly 120 million unique TCR beta sequences obtained from about 179 million T cells. In a later genetic analysis, genome-wide SNP genotypes for about three fifths of the 666 donors were used, and that subset was treated as a discovery cohort. In the later analysis, no new phenotypic data were used to find candidate immune exposures; instead, reliance was placed on TCR beta sequences and their occurrence across donors. To predict cytomegalovirus infection status, the study combined high-throughput TCR immunosequencing, statistical association of individual TCRs with disease status, and machine learning. About 310 gigabases of sequencing data and approximately 80 million unique TCR sequences were included in an early release covering several hundred HLA-typed donors. Typing coverage differed by locus: A, B, C, DRB1 and DQB1 were typed in roughly 620-630 donors, DQA1 in 522, DPA1 in around 580, and DPB1 in roughly 450. HLA typing included class I and class II loci at four-digit resolution. The study was designed to test whether signatures of past pathogen exposure could be identified by cataloging public T cell receptors. Of the 300 to 450 genotyped donors, roughly 76% were placed in the genetic ancestry cluster associated with self-reported Caucasian donors. Several DR-DQ haplotypes were handled as single units for association and clustering because linkage in the cohort was strong. The study used immunosequencing to profile the T cell repertoires of several hundred subjects and linked those repertoires to cytomegalovirus serostatus. An earlier analysis of 587 of the donors applied high-throughput TCR beta sequencing to assess whether each TCR beta V gene segment acted as functional or pseudogenic. All discovery cohort repertoires had been generated using a single sequencing platform. A later analysis re-examined previously published TCR beta repertoires from just over 650 donors and added high-resolution HLA genotyping to investigate patterns of TCR occurrence. Alongside the repertoire data, information on donor age, sex, ethnicity and CMV serostatus was compiled. On average, roughly 240,000 unique TCR beta nucleotide sequences were sequenced per donor among 300 to 500 genotyped donors of the cohort, with approximately 18% of those sequences being non-productive. A separate validation cohort of roughly 110 different subjects was used in addition to the 666-subject first cohort.

Library preparation used the immunoSEQ multiplex PCR assay. For the multiplex PCR, a mixture combining 60 forward primers for TCR Vbeta segments and 13 reverse primers for TCR Jbeta segments was used. The CDR3 region of rearranged TCR beta genes was amplified from genomic DNA by a multiplex PCR assay. The amplified TCR beta libraries were sequenced on the Illumina HiSeq System as 87-base-pair reads. Regarding the original processing steps: In a later analysis, tens of millions of unique TCR beta chains were counted across the 500 to 850 repertoires, and approximately 9.9 million of these chains were shared by at least two donors. Raw reads were error-corrected and collapsed into unique sequences by a nearest-neighbor algorithm in which closely related sequences were merged to remove PCR and sequencing errors. Alignment of CDR3 sequences to IMGT reference sequences was used to assign V, D and J gene segments. For a sequence to be retained, a match of at least six nucleotides was required to both a V gene segment and a J gene segment. A rearrangement was called productive if the CDR3 had no stop codons and remained in frame with V and J, and every other rearrangement was called non-productive. CDR3 was defined according to IMGT convention as the region running from the second conserved V-encoded cysteine to the conserved J-encoded phenylalanine. Sequences without an unambiguous match to a single V gene segment were excluded from the earlier analysis of over 500 of the donors. In an earlier analysis of some 590 of the donors, a V segment was called functional when productive rearrangements were above 56.7%, and segregating when the standard deviation between donors exceeded 5%. To diagnose cytomegalovirus status from the catalog of TCR beta chain sequences, a statistical classification framework was built. In a later analysis, TCR nucleotide sequences were compared against IMGT/GENE-DB human TR gene sequences so that V and J genes could be assigned. A later analysis assigned CDR3 sequences and most-parsimonious VDJ recombination scenarios with the TCRdist pipeline. In a later analysis, each TCR beta chain was defined by its CDR3 amino acid sequence together with its V-gene family, and reads lacking a unique V-gene family were excluded. In a later analysis, fewer than 650 highly shared, low-generation-probability nucleotide sequences were removed to address suspected cross-contamination and a sequencing artifact. A later analysis calculated a clonal expansion index for each public chain from normalized within-repertoire ranks of inferred template counts. Generation probabilities in a later analysis came from a VDJ recombination model fitted to out-of-frame rearrangements, and those results were checked against IGoR. Hypergeometric tests were used in a later analysis to score TCR-TCR, TCR-HLA and TCR-CMV co-occurrence, with a repertoire-size bias correction applied to the TCR pairs. A later analysis estimated false discovery rates by permuting HLA or CMV assignments 20 times. A later analysis grouped co-occurring TCRs with DBSCAN, adding TCRdist sequence similarity when clustering within HLA-allele-positive subsets. For co-occurrence clustering, repertoires with fewer than 30,000 or more than 120,000 public chains were excluded, along with five or six repertoires with anomalous nucleotide sharing. TCRdb obtained this table from immuneACCESS and retained in-frame rearrangements with V and J assigned. These tables miss some clones; where compared with another copy, unresolved V genes account for less than half of the shortfall, and the remainder is unexplained. V, J and clone size were drawn from that table, and D and trimming were deduced from the DNA. For this sample the table gives about 100,000 clones, of which approximately 80% were detected only once. Around 1.2% of the sample is held by the ten biggest clonotypes.

Worth noting for this clone: Its antigen remains undetermined. Base qualities are not recorded, but no much larger clone differs from it by a single base.

The CDR3 runs 14 residues from the cysteine to the phenylalanine. Left in the record is the CDR3 DNA by itself, 42 bases read in frame from the first base. The germline V gene supplies CDR1 SGHTS and CDR2 YDEGEE. V is trimmed back by 3 bases and J by 2 bases, and the junction contains 4 bases that no gene match accounts for. Broad study findings and their caveats: In an earlier analysis of more than 450 of the donors, most TCR beta V segments were observed in productive rearrangements about 87% or about 30% of the time, broadly matching IMGT annotations. At a false discovery rate of 0.05, a later analysis linked 16,951 TCR beta sequences to specific HLA alleles. The sequencing pipeline was judged likely to have produced a cluster of highly shared sequence variants as a technical artifact. It was suggested by the authors that the approach could potentially be generalized to other disease states and immunological phenotypes. A later analysis found that most CMV-associated TCR beta chains appeared HLA-restricted, with HLA associations seemingly driven largely by CMV exposure. Because counts were too low, roughly 18 rarely observed V segments, including chromosome 9 orphons, were left out of the earlier analysis of over 550 of the donors. Only TCR beta chains were sequenced in this cohort, and the absence of alpha or paired-chain data limited detectable features. In both the original and validation cohorts, the classifier was reported to diagnose cytomegalovirus status with high specificity and sensitivity. Correlated functional status among segregating V segments might reflect linkage disequilibrium, but an unknown experimental factor could not be ruled out. The study gave a list of 150 to 200 TCR beta chains associated with cytomegalovirus. A later genetic analysis reported fewer N-insertions in productive TCRs among donors in an Asian-associated ancestry cluster than the roughly 690-donor mean. Most TCR sequences were seen in very few donors, while some public TCRs were found in many individuals. The presence/absence analyses assumed that sequencing depth was roughly uniform across donors, and that assumption may not be true. Several of the top co-occurrence clusters appeared to be linked to parvovirus B19, influenza, CMV and Epstein-Barr virus, according to a later analysis. CMV serostatus was the only immune exposure information available for the cohort. In a later analysis, HLA-associated TCR beta chains showed more clonal expansion and lower generation probabilities than non-associated chains that were equally common. In vitro tests confirmed that three of the cytomegalovirus-associated TCR beta chains recognize cytomegalovirus antigens. A later genetic analysis associated a missense DCLRE1C variant with V-gene and J-gene trimming of TCR beta chains, and an independent cohort replicated the association. A later analysis found that TCR association rates varied across HLA loci, with DRB1 alleles showing the most associated TCRs and HLA-C alleles the fewest. The 87-base-pair reads could not distinguish some IMGT-functional V segments, including TRBV6-2 and TRBV6-3, so those segments were excluded. Because some donors lacked HLA typing at each locus, the association tests relied only on the typed subset. When HLA alleles, especially DR and DQ, strongly co-occurred, attributing TCR associations to individual alleles was difficult. A further reported finding was that TCR beta sequences accurately predicted the HLA-A and HLA-B alleles for most subjects in the first cohort.

In total, around 600 healthy bone marrow donors made up the cohort. At the time of sampling, all cohort members were nominally healthy, though unrecorded immune exposures were likely present. The donor tested CMV seronegative and was one of the 352 seronegative cohort members. A peripheral blood sample was collected from each donor, and TCR beta sequencing was performed on peripheral blood mononuclear cells. The Qiagen DNeasy Blood Extraction Kit was used to extract genomic DNA from the blood cell samples. The chain employs TRBV5-8 and TRBJ2-7; 8 middle bases align to TRBD1. Material: PBMCs. This TCR was recovered from a woman between 18 and 29 years old in good health and CMV-seronegative. The CDR3 region reads CASSSGTGTYEQYF. The sequence in DNA is TGTGCCAGCAGCTCCGGGACAGGAACCTACGAGCAGTACTTC.